The clone carrying this T cell receptor beta chain was seen only a few times. V trimming: 7 bases; J trimming: 0 bases; junction bases outside the gene matches: 0. The CDR3 consists of 13 residues. The germline gives CDR1 SGHDT, CDR2 YYEEEE. Every isolated RNA sample was fully reverse transcribed, so sequencing captured expressed TCRB transcripts. Sequencing was performed with immunoSEQ multiplex PCR; in TCRdb, only in-frame clones are kept and a portion is missing. The sample has more than 150,000 clones; about 12% are singletons. The data stem from a study of beta chain features in type 1 diabetes. Sequenced material: central memory CD4+ T cells from blood. This receptor was identified in a woman aged 18-30 years in good health. The gene calls are TRBV5-6 and TRBJ2-2; 7 nucleotides agree with TRBD2. CDR3 nucleotides: TGTGCCAGCCGGGGGGCGAACACCGGGGAGCTGTTTTTT. It encodes CASRGANTGELFF.